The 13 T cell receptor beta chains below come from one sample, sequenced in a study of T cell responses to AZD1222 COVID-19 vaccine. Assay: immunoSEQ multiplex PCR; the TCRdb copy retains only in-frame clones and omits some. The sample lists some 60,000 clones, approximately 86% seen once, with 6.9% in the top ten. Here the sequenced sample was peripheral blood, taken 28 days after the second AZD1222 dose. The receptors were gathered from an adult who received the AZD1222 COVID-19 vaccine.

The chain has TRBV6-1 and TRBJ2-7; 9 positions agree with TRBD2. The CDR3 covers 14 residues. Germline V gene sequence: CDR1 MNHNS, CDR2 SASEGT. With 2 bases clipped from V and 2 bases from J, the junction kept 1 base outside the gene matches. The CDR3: CASSELAGPYEQYF. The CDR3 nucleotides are TGTGCCAGCAGTGAACTAGCGGGGCCCTACGAGCAGTACTTC.

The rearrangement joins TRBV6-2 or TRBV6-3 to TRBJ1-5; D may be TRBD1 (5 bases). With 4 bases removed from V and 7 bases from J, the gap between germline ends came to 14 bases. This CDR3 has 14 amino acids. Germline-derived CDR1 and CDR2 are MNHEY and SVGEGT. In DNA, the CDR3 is TGTGCCAGCAGTTTACCAGGGATGGGACAGCCCCAGCATTTT. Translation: CASSLPGMGQPQHF.

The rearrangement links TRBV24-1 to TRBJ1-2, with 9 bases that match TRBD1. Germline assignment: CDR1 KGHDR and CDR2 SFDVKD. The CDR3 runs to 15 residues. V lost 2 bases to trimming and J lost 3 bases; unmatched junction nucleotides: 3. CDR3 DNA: TGTGCCACCAGTGATTCCGGACAGGGGTACTATGGCTACACCTTC. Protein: CATSDSGQGYYGYTF.

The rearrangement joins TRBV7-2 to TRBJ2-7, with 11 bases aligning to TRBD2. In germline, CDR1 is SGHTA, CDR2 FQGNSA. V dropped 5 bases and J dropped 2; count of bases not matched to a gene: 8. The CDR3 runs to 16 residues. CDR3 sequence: CASSKSPGLAAYEQYF. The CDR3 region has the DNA TGTGCCAGCAGCAAAAGCCCGGGACTAGCGGCCTACGAGCAGTACTTC.

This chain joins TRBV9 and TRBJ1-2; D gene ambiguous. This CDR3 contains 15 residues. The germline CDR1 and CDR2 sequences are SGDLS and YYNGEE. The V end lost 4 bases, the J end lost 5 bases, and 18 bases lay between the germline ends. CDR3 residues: CASSTWTGIKYGYTF. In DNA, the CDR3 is TGTGCCAGCAGCACTTGGACGGGGATCAAGTATGGCTACACCTTC.

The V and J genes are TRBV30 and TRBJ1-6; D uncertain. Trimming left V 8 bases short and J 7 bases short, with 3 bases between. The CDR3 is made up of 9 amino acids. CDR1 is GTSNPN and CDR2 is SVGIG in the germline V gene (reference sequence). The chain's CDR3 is CAMNSPLHF. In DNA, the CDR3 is TGTGCCATGAATTCACCCCTCCACTTT.

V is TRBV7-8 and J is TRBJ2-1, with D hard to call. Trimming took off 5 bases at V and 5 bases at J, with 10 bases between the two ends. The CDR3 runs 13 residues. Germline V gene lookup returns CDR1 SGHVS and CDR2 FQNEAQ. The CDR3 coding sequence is TGTGCCAGCAGCACTCTAGGTGACAATGAGCAGTTCTTC. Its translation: CASSTLGDNEQFF.

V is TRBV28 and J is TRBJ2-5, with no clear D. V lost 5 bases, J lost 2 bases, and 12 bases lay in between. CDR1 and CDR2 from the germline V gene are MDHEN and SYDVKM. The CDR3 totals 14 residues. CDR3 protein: CASSAGGRQETQYF. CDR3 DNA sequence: TGTGCCAGCAGTGCCGGCGGCAGACAAGAGACCCAGTACTTC. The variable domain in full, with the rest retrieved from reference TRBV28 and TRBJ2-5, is DVKVTQSSRYLVKRTGEKVFLECVQDMDHENMFWYRQDPGLGLRLIYFSYDVKMKEKGDIPEGYSVSREKKERFSLILESASTNQTSMYLCASSAGGRQETQYFGPGTRLLVL.

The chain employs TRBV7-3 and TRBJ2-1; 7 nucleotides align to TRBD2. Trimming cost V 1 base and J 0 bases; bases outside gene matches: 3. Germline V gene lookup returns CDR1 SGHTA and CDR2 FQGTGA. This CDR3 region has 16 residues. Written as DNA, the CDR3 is TGTGCCAGCAGCTTAAGACGGGGGGACTCCTACAATGAGCAGTTCTTC. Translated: CASSLRRGDSYNEQFF.

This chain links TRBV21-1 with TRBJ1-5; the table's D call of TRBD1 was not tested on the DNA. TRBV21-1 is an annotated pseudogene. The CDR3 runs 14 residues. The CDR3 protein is CASSKEGAVQPQHF. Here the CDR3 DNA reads TGTGCCAGCAGCAAAGAGGGGGCGGTTCAGCCCCAGCATTTT.

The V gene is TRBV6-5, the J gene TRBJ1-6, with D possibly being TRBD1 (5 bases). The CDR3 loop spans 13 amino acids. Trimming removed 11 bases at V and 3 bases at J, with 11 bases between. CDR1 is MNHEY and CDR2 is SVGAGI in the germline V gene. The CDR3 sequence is CACGAIYNSPLHF. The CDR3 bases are TGTGCCTGCGGGGCTATCTATAATTCACCCCTCCACTTT.

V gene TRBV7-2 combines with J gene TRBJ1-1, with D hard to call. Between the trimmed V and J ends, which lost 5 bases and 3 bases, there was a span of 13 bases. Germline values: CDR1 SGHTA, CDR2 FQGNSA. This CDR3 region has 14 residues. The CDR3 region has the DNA TGTGCCAGCAGCCTGTTGGACGGGGACACTGAAGCTTTCTTT. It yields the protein CASSLLDGDTEAFF.

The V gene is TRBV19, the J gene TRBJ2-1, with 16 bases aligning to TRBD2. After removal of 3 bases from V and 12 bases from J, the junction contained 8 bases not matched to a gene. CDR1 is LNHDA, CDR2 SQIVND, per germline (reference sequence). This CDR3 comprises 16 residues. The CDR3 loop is CASSILGGLAGGRQFF. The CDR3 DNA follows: TGTGCCAGTAGTATTCTCGGGGGACTAGCGGGAGGGAGGCAGTTCTTC.